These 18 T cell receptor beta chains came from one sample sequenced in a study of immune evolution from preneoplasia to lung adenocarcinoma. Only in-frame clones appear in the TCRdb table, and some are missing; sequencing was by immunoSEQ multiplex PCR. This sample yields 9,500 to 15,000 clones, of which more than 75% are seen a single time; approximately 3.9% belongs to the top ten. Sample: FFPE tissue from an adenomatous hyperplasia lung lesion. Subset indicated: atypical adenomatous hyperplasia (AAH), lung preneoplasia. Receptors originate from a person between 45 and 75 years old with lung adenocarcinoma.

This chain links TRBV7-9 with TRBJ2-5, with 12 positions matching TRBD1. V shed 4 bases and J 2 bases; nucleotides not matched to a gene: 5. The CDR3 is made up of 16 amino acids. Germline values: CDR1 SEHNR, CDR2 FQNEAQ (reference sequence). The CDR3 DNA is TGTGCCAGCAGCTCAGGGACAGGGGGCTTACAAGAGACCCAGTACTTC. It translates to CASSSGTGGLQETQYF.

The CDR3 protein is CASSPRDWKGTQYF. The CDR3 bases are TGTGCCAGCAGCCCACGGGACTGGAAAGGGACCCAGTACTTC. V is TRBV7-2 and J is TRBJ2-5; D may be TRBD2 (6 bases). Germline CDR1 SGHTA, CDR2 FQGNSA. V was cut by 5 bases and J by 7 bases, with 17 bases left in between. The CDR3 covers 14 residues.

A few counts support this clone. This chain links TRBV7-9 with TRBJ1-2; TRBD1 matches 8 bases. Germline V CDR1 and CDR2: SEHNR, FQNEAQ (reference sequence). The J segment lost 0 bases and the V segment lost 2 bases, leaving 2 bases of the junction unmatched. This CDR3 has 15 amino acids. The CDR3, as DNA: TGTGCCAGCAGCTTACTACAGGGGGCTAACTATGGCTACACCTTC. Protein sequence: CASSLLQGANYGYTF. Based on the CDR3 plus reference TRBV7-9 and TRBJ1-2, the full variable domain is DTGVSQNPRHKITKRGQNVTFRCDPISEHNRLYWYRQTLGQGPEFLTYFQNEAQLEKSRLLSDRFSAERPKGSFSTLEIQRTEQGDSAMYLCASSLLQGANYGYTFGSGTRLTVV.

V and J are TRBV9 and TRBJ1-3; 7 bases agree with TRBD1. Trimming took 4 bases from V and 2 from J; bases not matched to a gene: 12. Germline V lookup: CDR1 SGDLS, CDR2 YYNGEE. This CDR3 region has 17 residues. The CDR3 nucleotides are TGTGCCAGCAGCCTAGACCCCGCGGGACAGACTGGAAACACCATATATTTT. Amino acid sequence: CASSLDPAGQTGNTIYF.

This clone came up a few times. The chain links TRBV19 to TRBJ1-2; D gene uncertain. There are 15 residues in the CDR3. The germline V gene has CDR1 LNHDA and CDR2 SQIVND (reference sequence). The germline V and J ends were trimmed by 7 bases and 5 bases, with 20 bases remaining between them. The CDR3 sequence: CASNPILRGWYGYTF. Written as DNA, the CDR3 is TGTGCCAGTAACCCGATCCTGCGGGGATGGTATGGCTACACCTTC. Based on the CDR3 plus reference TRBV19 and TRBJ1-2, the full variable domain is DGGITQSPKYLFRKEGQNVTLSCEQNLNHDAMYWYRQDPGQGLRLIYYSQIVNDFQKGDIAEGYSVSREKKESFPLTVTSAQKNPTAFYLCASNPILRGWYGYTFGSGTRLTVV.

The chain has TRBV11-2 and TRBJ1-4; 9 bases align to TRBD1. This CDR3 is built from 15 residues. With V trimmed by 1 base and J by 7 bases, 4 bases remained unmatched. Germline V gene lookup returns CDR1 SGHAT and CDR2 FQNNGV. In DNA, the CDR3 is TGTGCCAGCAGCTTAGGGGACAGGGATCGTGAAAAACTGTTTTTT. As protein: CASSLGDRDREKLFF. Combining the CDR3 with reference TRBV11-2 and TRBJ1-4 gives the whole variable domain EAGVAQSPRYKIIEKRQSVAFWCNPISGHATLYWYQQILGQGPKLLIQFQNNGVVDDSQLPKDRFSAERLKGVDSTLKIQPAKLEDSAVYLCASSLGDRDREKLFFGSGTQLSVL.

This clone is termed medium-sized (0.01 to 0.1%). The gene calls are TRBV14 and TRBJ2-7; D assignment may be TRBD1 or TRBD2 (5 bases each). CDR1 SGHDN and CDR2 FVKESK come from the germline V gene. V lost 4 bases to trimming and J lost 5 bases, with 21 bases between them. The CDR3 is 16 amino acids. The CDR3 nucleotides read TGTGCCAGCAGCCGAATCTTTCAACTAGGGGCCGACGAGCAGTACTTC. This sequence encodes CASSRIFQLGADEQYF.

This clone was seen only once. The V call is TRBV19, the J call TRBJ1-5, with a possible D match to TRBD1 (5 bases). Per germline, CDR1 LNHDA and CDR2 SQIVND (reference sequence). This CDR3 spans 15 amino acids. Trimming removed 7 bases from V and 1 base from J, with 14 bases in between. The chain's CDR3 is CASIPGGGSNQPQHF. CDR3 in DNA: TGTGCCAGTATTCCTGGGGGAGGGAGCAATCAGCCCCAGCATTTT.

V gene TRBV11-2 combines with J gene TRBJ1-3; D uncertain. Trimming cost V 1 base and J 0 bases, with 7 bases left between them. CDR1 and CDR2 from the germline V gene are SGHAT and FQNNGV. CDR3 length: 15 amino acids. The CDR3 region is CASSLGGGSGNTIYF. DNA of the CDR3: TGTGCCAGCAGCTTAGGCGGAGGCTCTGGAAACACCATATATTTT.

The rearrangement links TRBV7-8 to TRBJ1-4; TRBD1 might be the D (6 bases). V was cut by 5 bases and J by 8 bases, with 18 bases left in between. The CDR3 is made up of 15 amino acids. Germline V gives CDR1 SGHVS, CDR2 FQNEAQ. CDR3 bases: TGTGCCAGCAGCCTAGTTACGGGGGCCGGCGAAAAACTGTTTTTT. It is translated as CASSLVTGAGEKLFF.

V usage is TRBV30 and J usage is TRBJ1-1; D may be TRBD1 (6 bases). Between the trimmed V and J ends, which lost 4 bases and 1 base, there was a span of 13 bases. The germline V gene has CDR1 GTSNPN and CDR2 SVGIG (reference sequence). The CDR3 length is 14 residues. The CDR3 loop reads CAWIQQGWNTEAFF. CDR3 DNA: TGTGCCTGGATTCAACAGGGTTGGAACACTGAAGCTTTCTTT. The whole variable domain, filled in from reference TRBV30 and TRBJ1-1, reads SQTIHQWPATLVQPVGSPLSLECTVEGTSNPNLYWYRQAAGRGLQLLFYSVGIGQISSEVPQNLSASRPQDRQFILSSKKLLLSDSGFYLCAWIQQGWNTEAFFGQGTRLTVV.

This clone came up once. CDR3 loop: CASSETGWSSYEQYF. CDR3 nucleotides: TGTGCCAGCAGTGAGACAGGCTGGAGCTCCTACGAGCAGTACTTC. J is TRBJ2-7 and V is TRBV2; D possibly corresponds to TRBD1 (6 bases). The CDR3 has 15 amino acids. Germline assignment: CDR1 SNHLY and CDR2 FYNNEI. Between the trimmed V and J ends, which lost 3 bases and 0 bases, there was a span of 12 bases.

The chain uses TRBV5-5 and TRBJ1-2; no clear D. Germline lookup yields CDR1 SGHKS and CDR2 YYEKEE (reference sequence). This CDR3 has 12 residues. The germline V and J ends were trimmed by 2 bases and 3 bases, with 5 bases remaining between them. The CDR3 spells CASSFQYYGYTF. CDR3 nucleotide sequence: TGTGCCAGCAGCTTTCAATACTATGGCTACACCTTC.

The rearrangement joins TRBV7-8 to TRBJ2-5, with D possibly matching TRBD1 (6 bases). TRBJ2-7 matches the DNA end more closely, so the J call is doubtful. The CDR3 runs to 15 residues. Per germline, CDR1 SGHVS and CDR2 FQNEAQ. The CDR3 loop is CASSSRGRGTYEQYF. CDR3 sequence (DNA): TGTGCCAGCAGTTCTAGAGGTAGGGGGACCTACGAGCAGTACTTC.

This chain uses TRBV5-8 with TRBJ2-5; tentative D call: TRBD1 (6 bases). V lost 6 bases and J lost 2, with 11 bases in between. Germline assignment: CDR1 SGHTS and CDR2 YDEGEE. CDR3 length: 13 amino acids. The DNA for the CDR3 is TGTGCCAGCATAGACAGGAAGCAAGAGACCCAGTACTTC. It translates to CASIDRKQETQYF.

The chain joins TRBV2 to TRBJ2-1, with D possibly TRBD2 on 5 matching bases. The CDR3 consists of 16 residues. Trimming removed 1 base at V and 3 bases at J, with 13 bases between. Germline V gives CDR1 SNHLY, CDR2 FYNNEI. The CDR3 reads CASSEVIAGHYNEQFF. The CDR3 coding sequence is TGTGCCAGCAGTGAAGTAATCGCGGGCCACTACAATGAGCAGTTCTTC.

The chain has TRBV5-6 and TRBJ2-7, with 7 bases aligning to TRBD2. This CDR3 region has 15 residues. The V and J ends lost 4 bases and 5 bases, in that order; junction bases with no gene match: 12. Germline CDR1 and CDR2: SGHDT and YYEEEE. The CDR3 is CASSAPNRGVHEQYF. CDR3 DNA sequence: TGTGCCAGCAGCGCCCCTAATCGGGGGGTACACGAGCAGTACTTC.

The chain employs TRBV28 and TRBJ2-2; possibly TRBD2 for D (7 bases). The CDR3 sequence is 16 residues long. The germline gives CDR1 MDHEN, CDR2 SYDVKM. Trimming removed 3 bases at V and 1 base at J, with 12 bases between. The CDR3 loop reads CASSFQGRGNTGELFF. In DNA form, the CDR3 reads TGTGCCAGCAGTTTTCAGGGGAGGGGGAACACCGGGGAGCTGTTTTTT.